These 5 T cell receptor beta chains were all obtained from the same sample, sequenced in a study of Tregs in tolerant kidney transplant recipients. Assay: immunoSEQ multiplex PCR; the TCRdb copy retains only in-frame clones and omits some. Here the sample table reports more than 30,000 clones. The sequences come from CD8+ T cells from blood, collected before the transplant. The receptors derive from a human donor who received a combined kidney and bone marrow transplant.

With regard to this clone: The read ends 3 residues early relative to the CDR3; the germline J gene fills the gap. The chain has TRBV29-1 and TRBJ1-2; D may be TRBD1 (5 bases). Trimming pared 6 bases from V and 5 bases from J, leaving 10 bases between. Germline values: CDR1 SQVTM, CDR2 ANQGSEA. CDR3 length equals 11 residues. The CDR3 spells CSVPQGYGYTF. Incomplete CDR3 DNA: TGCAGCGTGCCTCAGGGATATGGC.

A remark on this clone: The read falls 3 residues short of the CDR3 end, and the missing part is taken from the germline J gene. This rearrangement joins TRBV30 to TRBJ2-7; the match to TRBD1 covers 10 bases. Germline CDR1 and CDR2: GTSNPN and SVGIG (reference sequence). The V gene end was trimmed by 0 bases and the J gene end by 5 bases; junction bases not matched to a gene: 4. The CDR3 covers 14 residues. CDR3 protein: CAWSVLGTGDEQYF. Partial CDR3 DNA: TGTGCCTGGAGTGTACTCGGGACAGGGGACGAG.

Notes on this clone: Read data end 3 residues before the CDR3 end; the end is taken from the germline J gene. The chain combines TRBV7-6 with TRBJ2-5; D possibly corresponds to TRBD2 (5 bases). The CDR3 runs 14 residues. The germline V and J ends were trimmed by 5 bases and 3 bases, with 13 bases remaining between them. The germline gives CDR1 SGHVS, CDR2 FNYEAQ. CDR3 DNA, as far as it was read: TGTGCCAGCAGCCTCCTACCCGGGGAAGAGACC. Protein product: CASSLLPGEET. The whole CDR3 protein is CASSLLPGEETQYF.

Concerning this clone itself: The CDR3 is cut off 3 residues early in the read; its end comes from the germline J gene. The chain combines TRBV19 with TRBJ2-1; 11 bases agree with TRBD2. CDR1 LNHDA and CDR2 SQIVND come from the germline V gene (reference sequence). The CDR3 is made up of 14 amino acids. J was trimmed by 9 bases and V by 5 bases; bases with no gene match: 6. Partial CDR3 DNA: TGTGCCAGTAGTGATACTAGCGGGAGCGGTGAG. Amino acid sequence: CASSDTSGSGE. The full CDR3 sequence reads CASSDTSGSGEQFF.

Notes on this clone: The sequenced fragment ends 3 residues before the CDR3 boundary, so the rest is inferred from the germline J gene. The chain joins TRBV18 to TRBJ2-7; tentative D call: TRBD1 (6 bases). The CDR3 has 13 residues. V dropped 2 bases and J dropped 3 bases, with 8 bases sitting between them. Germline V gives CDR1 KGHSH, CDR2 LQKENI. Incomplete CDR3 DNA: TGTGCCAGCTCACCAGCAGGGGACTACGAG. Residues: CASSPAGDYE. The CDR3, in full, reads CASSPAGDYEQYF.